This is a list of T cell receptor beta chains from one sample in a study of T-cell memory formation after mild COVID-19. MiXCR, run by TCRdb on the 5' RACE reads, gives a single entry per CDR3 protein. The table shows 55,000 to 70,000 distinct CDR3 sequences, with roughly 25% occurring only once. What was sequenced was PBMCs or a T cell subset sorted from them (not recorded which). These receptors all come from a man aged 18-30 years who had mild COVID-19 (a few samples of this study predate the infection). Cell type and time point are not known. Each CDR3 is given with its conserved first and last residue.

v_call	j_call	cdr3_aa
TRBV5-6	TRBJ2-7	CASRSGDYEQYF
TRBV12-3/TRBV12-4	TRBJ2-5	CASSFGGQQLTGQETQYF
TRBV27	TRBJ1-3	CASSLRGSSGNTIYF
TRBV12-3/TRBV12-4	TRBJ1-3	CASREGGSGNTIYF
TRBV5-1	TRBJ2-3	CASSSGLHSTDTQYF
TRBV6-2/TRBV6-3	TRBJ1-1	CASSLQGPNTEAFF
TRBV6-2/TRBV6-3	TRBJ1-2	CASDHTLSTLNYGYTF
TRBV4-1	TRBJ2-5	CASSQGGTGGGQTQYF
TRBV7-9	TRBJ2-5	CASIRSLQETQYF
TRBV9	TRBJ1-1	CASSSRGGGNTEAFF
TRBV6-5	TRBJ2-3	CASSSGRTQYF
TRBV7-2	TRBJ2-1	CASSLTTVREQFF
TRBV7-2	TRBJ1-1	CASGRLGAFF
TRBV4-1	TRBJ2-7	CASSPGGFYYEQYF
TRBV3-1	TRBJ2-3	CASSQELAGTDTQYF
TRBV4-2	TRBJ1-4	CASSPTSGAGAEKLFF
TRBV6-6	TRBJ2-2	CASKKRSTGELFF
TRBV12-3/TRBV12-4	TRBJ1-1	CASSPGTGNTEAFF